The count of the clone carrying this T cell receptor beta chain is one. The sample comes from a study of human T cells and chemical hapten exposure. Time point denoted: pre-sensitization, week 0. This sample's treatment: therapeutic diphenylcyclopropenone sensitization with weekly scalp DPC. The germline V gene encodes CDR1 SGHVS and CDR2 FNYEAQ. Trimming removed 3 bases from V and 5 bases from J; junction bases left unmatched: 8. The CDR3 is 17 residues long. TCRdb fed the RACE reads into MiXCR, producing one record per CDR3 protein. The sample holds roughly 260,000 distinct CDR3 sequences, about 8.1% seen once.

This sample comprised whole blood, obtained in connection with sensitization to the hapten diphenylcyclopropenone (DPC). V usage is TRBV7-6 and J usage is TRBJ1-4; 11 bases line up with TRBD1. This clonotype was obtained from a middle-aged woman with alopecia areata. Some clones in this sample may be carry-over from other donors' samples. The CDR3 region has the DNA TGTGCCAGCAGCTTTAGCGCCGGGACAGGGGGAAATGAAAAACTGTTTTTT. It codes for CASSFSAGTGGNEKLFF.